Listed below are T cell receptor beta chains from one sample, sequenced in a study of shared clonotypes between healthy human individuals. The protocol was immunoSEQ multiplex PCR, while the TCRdb copy is restricted to in-frame clones and leaves out a portion. This sample has hundreds of thousands of clones, with about nine tenths found just once. What was sequenced was memory CD8+ T cells sorted from blood. These TCRs come from a man younger than 35 in good health. The CDR3 runs from the conserved cysteine through the conserved F or W. The D gene is left open where the match is weak. Rows give clone size only sometimes, using once, few, many, or a class for an expanded clone.

>-|TRBJ2-4|TRBV15|-
TGTGCCACCAGCAACGGCCGTGTAGTCCAGACCCAAATTTGGGACATTCAGTACTTC
CATSNGRVVQTQIWDIQYF
>-|TRBJ2-7|TRBV9|-
TGTGCCAGCAGCGTAGGTGGCGGAACCTACGAGCAGTACTTC
CASSVGGGTYEQYF
>-|TRBJ2-3|TRBV28|-
TGTGCCAGCAGTCCGAGGGGCCTCCCGGCCCCCACAGATACGCAGTATTTT
CASSPRGLPAPTDTQYF
>-|TRBJ2-1|TRBV7-9|-
TGTGCCAGCAGCCTCGACTACAATGAGCAGTTCTTC
CASSLDYNEQFF
>TRBD1|TRBJ2-7|TRBV30|-
TGTGCCTGGGGACAGGAGAACTTCTCCTACGAGCAGTACTTC
CAWGQENFSYEQYF
>-|TRBJ1-2|TRBV9|once
TGTGCCAGCAGCGCCGGGCTTACCGGTGGCTACACCTTC
CASSAGLTGGYTF
>-|TRBJ1-1|TRBV9|-
TGTGCCAGCAGCTGGGAGATGAACACTGAAGCTTTCTTT
CASSWEMNTEAFF
>-|TRBJ2-7|TRBV4-3|-
TGCGCCAGCAGCCAAGCTTCAGGGATCACCTACGAGCAGTACTTC
CASSQASGITYEQYF
>-|TRBJ1-2|TRBV11-2|-
TGTGCCAGCAGCCTAGGGGGAGGCAGGGTGGATGGCTACACCTTC
CASSLGGGRVDGYTF
>-|TRBJ2-5|TRBV29-1|-
TGCAGCGTTGATCTGGGTACGGAGACCCAGTACTTC
CSVDLGTETQYF
>-|TRBJ2-7|TRBV4-1|once
-
CASSQVGPGYEQYF
>-|TRBJ1-4|TRBV4-1|-
TGCGCCAGCAGCCAAGAGTGGTTGGATGAAAAACTGTTTTTT
CASSQEWLDEKLFF
>TRBD2|TRBJ2-1|TRBV27|-
TGTGCCAGCAGTTCGCCTAGCGGGGTCGATGAGCAGTTCTTC
CASSSPSGVDEQFF
>-|TRBJ2-1|TRBV7-8|-
TGTGCCAGCAGCTCCCACGTGCGGGGAACACCCTACACCTACAATGAGCAGTTCTTC
CASSSHVRGTPYTYNEQFF
>-|TRBJ1-6|TRBV5-6|once
TGTGCCAGCAGTCCTTGGAATCATATTCCCCTCCACTTT
CASSPWNHIPLHF
>-|TRBJ2-7|TRBV4-2|-
TGTGCCAGCAGCCAATTTAGGGAGGCCTACGAGCAGTACTTC
CASSQFREAYEQYF
>-|TRBJ2-7|TRBV27|-
TGTGCCAGCAGTTTAACTGGGTACTACGAGCAGTACTTC
CASSLTGYYEQYF
>TRBD1|TRBJ2-7|TRBV29-1|-
TGCAGCGTTGAGACAGGGTCCTACGAGCAGTACTTC
CSVETGSYEQYF
>-|TRBJ1-2|TRBV9|once
TGTGCCAGCAGCCCTGAGGCTGGAGGGGGTAACTATGGCTACACCTTC
CASSPEAGGGNYGYTF
>-|TRBJ2-7|TRBV27|-
TGTGCCAGCAGTACCCAGGGGCTCTACGAGCAGTACTTC
CASSTQGLYEQYF
>TRBD1|TRBJ1-4|TRBV5-4|-
TGTGCCAGCAGCTTGAGTCGGACAGGGGCTAATGAAAAACTGTTTTTT
CASSLSRTGANEKLFF
>-|TRBJ1-2|TRBV13|-
TGTGCCAGCAGCTTGGGTGGCCAGGGACGGTATGGCTACACCTTC
CASSLGGQGRYGYTF
>TRBD2|TRBJ2-1|TRBV7-9|many
TGTGCCAGCAGCTTCGGACTAGCGGGGACGAACTCCTACAATGAGCAGTTCTTC
CASSFGLAGTNSYNEQFF
>-|TRBJ2-5|TRBV4-1|-
TGCGCCAGCAGCCAAGACAGGGATGAGACCCAGTACTTC
CASSQDRDETQYF
>-|TRBJ1-2|TRBV4-1|once
TGCGCCAGCAGCCTAAGCCGGCGGACAGACTATGGCTACACCTTC
CASSLSRRTDYGYTF
>-|TRBJ1-5|TRBV2|-
TGTGCCAGCAGTGCCGGGCCACCCCGAAGAGGCAATCAGCCCCAGCATTTT
CASSAGPPRRGNQPQHF
>TRBD2|TRBJ2-5|TRBV19|-
TGTGCCAGTAGTATTACGGCGGGGGGACAAGAGACCCAGTACTTC
CASSITAGGQETQYF
>TRBD1|TRBJ2-7|TRBV30|-
TGTGCCTGCCCGGGACAGAACCTAAAGCAGTACTTC
CACPGQNLKQYF
>-|TRBJ2-3|TRBV9|-
TGTGCCAGCAGCGTAGTTGTTGGGAGCTCAGATACGCAGTATTTT
CASSVVVGSSDTQYF
>-|TRBJ2-7|TRBV5-1|-
TGCGCCAGCAGCTTGGGGGCGGTTAGTGTCTGGGTCTACGAGCAGTACTTC
CASSLGAVSVWVYEQYF
>TRBD1|TRBJ2-3|TRBV28|-
TGTGCCAGCAGTTTGCTCAAGACAGGGGTTAGCACAGATACGCAGTATTTT
CASSLLKTGVSTDTQYF
>-|TRBJ2-2|TRBV11-2|few
TGTGCCAGCAGCTTAAATCAGGGGACCAACACCGGGGAGCTGTTTTTT
CASSLNQGTNTGELFF
>TRBD2|TRBJ2-3|TRBV9|-
TGTGCCAGCAGCGTAGAGATAGCGGGAGGTGGTCCAGATACGCAGTATTTT
CASSVEIAGGGPDTQYF
>-|TRBJ1-2|TRBV10-3|-
TGTGCCTCCAATCGGGGGGACTATGGCTACACCTTC
CASNRGDYGYTF
>TRBD1|TRBJ2-7|TRBV27|-
TGTGCCAGCAGTCCGTCGACAGGGCACTACGAGCAGTACTTC
CASSPSTGHYEQYF
>-|TRBJ1-2|TRBV6-1|-
TGTGCCAGCAGTGAAATGGCCTTCTATGGCTACACCTTC
CASSEMAFYGYTF
>-|TRBJ1-2|TRBV5-6|-
TGTGCCAGCAGTCACCAGGGAAACTATGGCTACACCTTC
CASSHQGNYGYTF
>TRBD1|TRBJ1-1|TRBV27|-
TGTGCCAGCAGTTTATGGGGACAGACTGAAGCTTTCTTT
CASSLWGQTEAFF
>-|TRBJ2-1|TRBV12-5|once
TGTGCTAGTGGTTTGGGGATCACCGGTCAGTTCTTC
CASGLGITGQFF
>-|TRBJ2-5|TRBV5-1|-
TGCGCCAGCAGCTTGGCAACCATACCGGTGTCGGGGGCCCCCCAAGAGACCCAGTACTTC
CASSLATIPVSGAPQETQYF
>-|TRBJ2-3|TRBV6-5|-
TGTGCCAGCAGCCTGCCCGGCACAGATACGCAGTATTTT
CASSLPGTDTQYF
>TRBD2|TRBJ2-1|TRBV13|-
TGTGCCAGCAGCGTAGCGGGGGTCGGCACCGGCAATGAGCAGTTCTTC
CASSVAGVGTGNEQFF
>-|TRBJ1-4|TRBV4-1|-
TGCGCCAGCAGCCTACCGTCTGGGACTATAACGGGAAAACTGTTTTTT
CASSLPSGTITGKLFF
>-|TRBJ2-5|TRBV7-8|once
TGTGCCAGCAGCCCCGGGGTAGATTGGGAGACCCAGTACTTC
CASSPGVDWETQYF
>-|TRBJ1-1|TRBV7-9|once
TGTGCCAGCAGCTTAGGGCAGCACACTGAAGCTTTCTTT
CASSLGQHTEAFF
>-|TRBJ1-2|TRBV6-1|once
TGTGCCAGCAGTGAAGTGGAAGGGGGGATGTGGAGTGGCTACACCTTC
CASSEVEGGMWSGYTF
>-|TRBJ2-7|TRBV2|-
TGTGCCAGCCTCCGGTCGCTGGAGGGACAGCACTACGAGCAGTACTTC
CASLRSLEGQHYEQYF
>TRBD1|TRBJ2-7|TRBV9|-
TGTGCCAGCAGCGGCGGGACAGGGATCTCCTACGAGCAGTACTTC
CASSGGTGISYEQYF
>-|TRBJ2-7|TRBV25-1|-
TGTGCCAGCAGTGAATATAAGGGGACCGGCTACGAGCAGTACTTC
CASSEYKGTGYEQYF
>TRBD1|TRBJ2-7|TRBV27|-
TGTGCCAGCACACAGGGGATAGGGACCTCCTACGAGCAGTACTTC
CASTQGIGTSYEQYF
>-|TRBJ2-5|TRBV28|-
TGTGCCAGCAGTTTCGTAGAACGGGCCGGGAAAGAGACCCAGTACTTC
CASSFVERAGKETQYF
>-|TRBJ2-4|TRBV29-1|-
TGCAGCGTTGCGGGCGATGACCGAGCCAAAAACATTCAGTACTTC
CSVAGDDRAKNIQYF
>-|TRBJ2-7|TRBV5-4|-
TGTGCCAGCAGCTACGGGCCATACTACGAGCAGTACTTC
CASSYGPYYEQYF
>-|TRBJ2-1|TRBV29-1|-
TGCAGCGTTGTGGGCCCGGAAGATTCAGGGGTCAATGAGCAGTTCTTC
CSVVGPEDSGVNEQFF
>-|TRBJ1-1|TRBV19|-
TGTGCCAGTAGTATGGGAGGGCTTGAAGCTTTCTTT
CASSMGGLEAFF